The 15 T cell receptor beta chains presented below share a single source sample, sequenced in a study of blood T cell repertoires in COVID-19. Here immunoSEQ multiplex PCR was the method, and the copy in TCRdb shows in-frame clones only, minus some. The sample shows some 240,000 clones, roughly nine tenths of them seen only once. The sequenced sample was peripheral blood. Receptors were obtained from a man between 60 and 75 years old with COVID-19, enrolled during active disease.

Written as DNA, the CDR3 is TGTGCCAGCAGTTTAATACCCTCCCTAGGACTAGACCATGAGCAGTTCTTC. This codes for CASSLIPSLGLDHEQFF. This chain links TRBV28 with TRBJ2-1, with 7 bases aligning to TRBD2. Per germline, CDR1 MDHEN and CDR2 SYDVKM. The CDR3 consists of 17 residues. J lost 8 bases, V lost 2 bases, and 15 bases had no gene match.

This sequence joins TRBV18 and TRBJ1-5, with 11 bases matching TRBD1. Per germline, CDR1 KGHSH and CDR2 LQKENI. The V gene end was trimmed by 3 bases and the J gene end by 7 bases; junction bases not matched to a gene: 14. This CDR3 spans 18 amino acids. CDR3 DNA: TGTGCCAGCTCACCCGTCTTTGTCGGACAGGGGGCTCGGCAGCCCCAGCATTTT. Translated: CASSPVFVGQGARQPQHF.

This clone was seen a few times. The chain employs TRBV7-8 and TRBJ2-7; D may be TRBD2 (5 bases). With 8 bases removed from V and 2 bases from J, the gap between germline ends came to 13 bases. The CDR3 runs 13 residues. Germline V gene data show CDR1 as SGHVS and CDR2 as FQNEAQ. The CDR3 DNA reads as TGTGCCAGCCATCGGACTTCCACCTACGAGCAGTACTTC. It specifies CASHRTSTYEQYF.

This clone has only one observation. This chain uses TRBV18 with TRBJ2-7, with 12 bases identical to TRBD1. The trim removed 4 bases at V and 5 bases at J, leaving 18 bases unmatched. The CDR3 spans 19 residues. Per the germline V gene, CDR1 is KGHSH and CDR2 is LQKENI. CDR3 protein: CASSLTIPGQGAVTHEQYF. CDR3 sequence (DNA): TGTGCCAGCTCACTAACCATCCCGGGACAGGGGGCAGTAACCCACGAGCAGTACTTC.

The chain's CDR3 is CASSSLYNTGELFF. CDR3 nucleotide sequence: TGTGCCAGCAGCTCACTATACAACACCGGGGAGCTGTTTTTT. The chain employs TRBV7-2 and TRBJ2-2; unclear D gene. Germline CDR1 is SGHTA and CDR2 is FQGNSA. Trimming took 4 bases from V and 2 from J, leaving 8 bases between them. This CDR3 is 14 amino acids long.

The CDR3 region has the DNA TGTGCCAGCACCGACAGGCGAAACACTGAAGCTTTCTTT. Its translation is CASTDRRNTEAFF. The chain joins TRBV3-1 (or the pseudogene TRBV3-2) to TRBJ1-1; possible D gene TRBD1, 6 bases. The germline V and J ends were trimmed by 7 bases and 2 bases, with 11 bases remaining between them. Germline values: CDR1 LGHDT, CDR2 YNNKEL (reference sequence). The CDR3 sequence is 13 residues long.

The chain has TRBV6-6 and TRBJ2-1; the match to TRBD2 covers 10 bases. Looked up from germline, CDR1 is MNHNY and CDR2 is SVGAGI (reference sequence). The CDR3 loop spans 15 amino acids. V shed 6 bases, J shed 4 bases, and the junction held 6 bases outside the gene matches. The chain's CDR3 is CASRDSGGTYNEQFF. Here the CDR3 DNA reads TGTGCCAGCAGAGATAGCGGGGGGACTTACAATGAGCAGTTCTTC.

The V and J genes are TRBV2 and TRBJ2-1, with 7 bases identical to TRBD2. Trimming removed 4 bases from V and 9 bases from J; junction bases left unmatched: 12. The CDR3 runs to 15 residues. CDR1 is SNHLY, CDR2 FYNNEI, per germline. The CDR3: CASSGEGSGGGEQFF. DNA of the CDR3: TGTGCCAGCAGTGGGGAGGGTAGCGGTGGGGGTGAGCAGTTCTTC.

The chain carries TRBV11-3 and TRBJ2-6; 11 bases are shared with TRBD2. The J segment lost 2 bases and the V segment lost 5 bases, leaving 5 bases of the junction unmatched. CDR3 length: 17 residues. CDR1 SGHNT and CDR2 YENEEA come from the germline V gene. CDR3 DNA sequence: TGTGCCAGCAGCCCGAGTAGCGGGAGGGCTGGGGCCAACGTCCTGACTTTC. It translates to CASSPSSGRAGANVLTF.

CDR3 in amino acids: CASKARGRYSPLHF. The CDR3 region has the DNA TGTGCCAGCAAGGCAAGAGGGAGGTATTCACCCCTCCACTTT. The V call is TRBV2, the J call TRBJ1-6; no definite D call. CDR1 and CDR2 (germline): SNHLY, FYNNEI. The CDR3 has 14 residues. V was shortened by 7 bases and J by 8 bases, with 15 bases between the two germline ends. Together with reference TRBV2 and TRBJ1-6, the CDR3 gives the full variable domain: EPEVTQTPSHQVTQMGQEVILRCVPISNHLYFYWYRQILGQKVEFLVSFYNNEISEKSEIFDDQFSVERPDGSNFTLKIRSTKLEDSAMYFCASKARGRYSPLHFGNGTRLTVT.

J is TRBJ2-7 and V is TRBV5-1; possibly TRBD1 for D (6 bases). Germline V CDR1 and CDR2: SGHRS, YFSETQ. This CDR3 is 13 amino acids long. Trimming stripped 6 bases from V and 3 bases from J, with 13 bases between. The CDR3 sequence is CASTYSTGYEQYF. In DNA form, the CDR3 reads TGCGCCAGCACCTACTCGACAGGCTACGAGCAGTACTTC. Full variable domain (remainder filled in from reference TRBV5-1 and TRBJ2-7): KAGVTQTPRYLIKTRGQQVTLSCSPISGHRSVSWYQQTPGQGLQFLFEYFSETQRNKGNFPGRFSGRQFSNSRSEMNVSTLELGDSALYLCASTYSTGYEQYFGPGTRLTVT.

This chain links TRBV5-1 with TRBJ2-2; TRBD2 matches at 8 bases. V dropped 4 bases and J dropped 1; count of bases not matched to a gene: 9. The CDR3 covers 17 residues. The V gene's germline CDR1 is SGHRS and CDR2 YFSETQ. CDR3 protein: CASSQRESRMNTGELFF. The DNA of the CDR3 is TGCGCCAGCAGCCAGCGGGAGTCACGGATGAACACCGGGGAGCTGTTTTTT.

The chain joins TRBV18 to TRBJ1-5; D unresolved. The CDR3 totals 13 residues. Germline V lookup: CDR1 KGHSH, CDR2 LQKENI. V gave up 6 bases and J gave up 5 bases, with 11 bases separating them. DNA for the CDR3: TGTGCCAGCTCCCCCACGGGAGATCAGCCCCAGCATTTT. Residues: CASSPTGDQPQHF.

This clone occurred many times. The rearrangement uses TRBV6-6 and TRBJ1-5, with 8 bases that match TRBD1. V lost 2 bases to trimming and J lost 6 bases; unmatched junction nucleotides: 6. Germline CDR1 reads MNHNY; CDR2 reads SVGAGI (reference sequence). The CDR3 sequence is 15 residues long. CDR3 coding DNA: TGTGCCAGCAGTTACCCAGGGGGCGCGGGTCAGCCCCAGCATTTT. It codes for CASSYPGGAGQPQHF.

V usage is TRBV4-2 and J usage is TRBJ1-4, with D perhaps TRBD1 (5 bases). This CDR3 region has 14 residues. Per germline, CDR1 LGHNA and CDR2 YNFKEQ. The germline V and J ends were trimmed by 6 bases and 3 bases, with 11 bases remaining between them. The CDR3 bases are TGTGCCAGCAGTCCCGGGGGGGCTAATGAAAAACTGTTTTTT. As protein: CASSPGGANEKLFF.